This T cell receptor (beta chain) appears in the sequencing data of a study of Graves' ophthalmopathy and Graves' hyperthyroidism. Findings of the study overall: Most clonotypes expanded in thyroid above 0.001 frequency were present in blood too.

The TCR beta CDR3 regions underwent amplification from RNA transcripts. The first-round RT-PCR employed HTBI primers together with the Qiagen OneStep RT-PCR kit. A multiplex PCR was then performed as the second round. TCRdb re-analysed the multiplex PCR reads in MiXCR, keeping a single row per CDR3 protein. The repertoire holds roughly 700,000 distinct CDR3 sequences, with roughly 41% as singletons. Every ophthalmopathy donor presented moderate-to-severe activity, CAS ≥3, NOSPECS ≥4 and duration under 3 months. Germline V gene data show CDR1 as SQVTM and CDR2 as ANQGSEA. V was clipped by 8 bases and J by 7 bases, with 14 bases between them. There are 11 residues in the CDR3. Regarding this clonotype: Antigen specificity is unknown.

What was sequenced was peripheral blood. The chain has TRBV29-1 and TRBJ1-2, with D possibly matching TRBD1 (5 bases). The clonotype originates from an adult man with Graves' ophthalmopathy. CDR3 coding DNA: TGCAGCCAGATGGGGGTGTCTGGCTACACCTTC. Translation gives CSQMGVSGYTF.